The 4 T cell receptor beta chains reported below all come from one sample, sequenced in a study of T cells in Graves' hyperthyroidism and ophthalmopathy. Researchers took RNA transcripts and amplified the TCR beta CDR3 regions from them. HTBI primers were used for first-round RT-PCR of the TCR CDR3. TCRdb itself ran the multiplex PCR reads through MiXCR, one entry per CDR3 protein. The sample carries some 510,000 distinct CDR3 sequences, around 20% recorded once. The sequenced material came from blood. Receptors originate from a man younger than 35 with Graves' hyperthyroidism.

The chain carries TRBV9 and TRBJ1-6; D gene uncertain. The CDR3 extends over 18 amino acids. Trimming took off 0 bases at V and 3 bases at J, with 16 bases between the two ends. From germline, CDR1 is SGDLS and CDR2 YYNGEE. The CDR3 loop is CASSVAPGEVDYNSPLHF. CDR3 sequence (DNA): TGTGCCAGCAGCGTAGCCCCCGGGGAGGTCGACTATAATTCACCCCTCCACTTT.

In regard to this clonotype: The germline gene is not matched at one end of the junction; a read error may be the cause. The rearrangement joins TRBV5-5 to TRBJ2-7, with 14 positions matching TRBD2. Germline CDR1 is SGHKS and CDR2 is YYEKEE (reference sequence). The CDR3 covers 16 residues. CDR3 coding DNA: TGTGCCAGCAGCTTGTTCGGGACTAGCGGGAGCTACGGGCAGTACTTC. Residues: CASSLFGTSGSYGQYF.

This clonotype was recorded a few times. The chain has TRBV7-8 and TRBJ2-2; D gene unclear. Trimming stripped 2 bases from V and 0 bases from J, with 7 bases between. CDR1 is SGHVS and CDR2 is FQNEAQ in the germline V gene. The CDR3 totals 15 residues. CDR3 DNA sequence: TGTGCCAGCAGCTTAAAAAGGACGAACACCGGGGAGCTGTTTTTT. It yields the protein CASSLKRTNTGELFF.

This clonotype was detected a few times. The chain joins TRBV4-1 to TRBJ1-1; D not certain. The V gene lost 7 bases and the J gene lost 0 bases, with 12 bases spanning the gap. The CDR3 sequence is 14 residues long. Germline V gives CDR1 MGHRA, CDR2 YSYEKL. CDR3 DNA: TGCGCCAGCATTGGAACGGAAATGAACACTGAAGCTTTCTTT. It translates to CASIGTEMNTEAFF.